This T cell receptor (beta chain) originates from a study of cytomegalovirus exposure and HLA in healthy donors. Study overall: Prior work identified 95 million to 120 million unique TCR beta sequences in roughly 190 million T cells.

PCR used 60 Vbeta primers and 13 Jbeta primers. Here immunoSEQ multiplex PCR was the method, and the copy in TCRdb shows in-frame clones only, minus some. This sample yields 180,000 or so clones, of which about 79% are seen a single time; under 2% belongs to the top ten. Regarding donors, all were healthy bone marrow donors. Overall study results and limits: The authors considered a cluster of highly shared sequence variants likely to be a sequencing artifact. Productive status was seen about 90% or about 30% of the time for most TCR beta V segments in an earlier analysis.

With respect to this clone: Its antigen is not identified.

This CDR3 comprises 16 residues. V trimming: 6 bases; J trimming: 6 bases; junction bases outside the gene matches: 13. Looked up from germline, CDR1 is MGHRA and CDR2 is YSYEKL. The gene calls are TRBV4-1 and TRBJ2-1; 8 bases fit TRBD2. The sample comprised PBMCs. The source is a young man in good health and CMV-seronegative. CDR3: CASRLVSTSGINEQFF. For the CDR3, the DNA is TGCGCCAGCAGGCTGGTTAGTACTAGCGGCATCAATGAGCAGTTCTTC.